The following is a TCR beta chain sequence with its context. Its antigen is still unknown. Trimming took 2 bases from V and 5 from J, leaving 21 bases between them. This CDR3 is 17 amino acids long. The germline gives CDR1 MNHEY, CDR2 SMNVEV (reference sequence). Measured with immunoSEQ multiplex PCR; TCRdb has only the in-frame clones, and not every one. The sample carries 85,000 to 130,000 clones, less than 95% recorded once. These data come from a study of T cell responses to AZD1222 COVID-19 vaccine. Points from the study as a whole: Seropositivity was recorded at baseline in only a handful of AZD1222 recipients.

The V and J genes are TRBV27 and TRBJ1-2; D might be TRBD1 (6 bases). Here the sequenced sample was peripheral blood, taken 28 days after the second AZD1222 dose. The receptor was derived from an adult who received the AZD1222 COVID-19 vaccine. This CDR3 reads CASSLNGRGLILYGYTF. CDR3 coding DNA: TGTGCCAGCAGTTTAAATGGCAGGGGCCTAATACTTTATGGCTACACCTTC.